A single sample gave rise to the 32 T cell receptor beta chains below, sequenced in a study of human T cells and chemical hapten exposure. Noted time point: pre-sensitization, week 0. Treatment noted: therapeutic diphenylcyclopropenone sensitization with weekly scalp DPC. One entry per CDR3 protein results from TCRdb running MiXCR on the RACE reads. The sample lists about 80,000 distinct CDR3 sequences, roughly 15% seen once, with 4.6% in the top ten. The sample was whole blood, taken in connection with sensitization to the hapten diphenylcyclopropenone (DPC). The receptor source for this set is a woman in her fifties or sixties with alopecia areata. Some clones in this sample may be carry-over from other donors' samples.

This clonotype has a handful of counts. The chain uses TRBV20-1 and TRBJ2-3; TRBD2 aligns across 9 bases. The germline V gene encodes CDR1 DFQATT and CDR2 SNEGSKA (reference sequence). V lost 3 bases, J lost 4 bases, and 17 bases stayed unmatched. This CDR3 region has 18 residues. DNA of the CDR3: TGCAGTGCTAGGGAACCGTTAACGGCGGGAGGGCCAGCAGATACGCAGTATTTT. This translates into CSAREPLTAGGPADTQYF.

The V gene is TRBV18, the J gene TRBJ1-1; D is uncertain. The CDR3 runs to 12 residues. The V gene lost 8 bases and the J gene lost 0 bases, with 7 bases spanning the gap. Germline loops: CDR1 KGHSH, CDR2 LQKENI. Here the CDR3 DNA reads TGTGCCAGCGACCGTGTGAACACTGAAGCTTTCTTT. This translates into CASDRVNTEAFF.

This clonotype came up a few times. The V and J genes are TRBV6-4 and TRBJ2-1; TRBD2 is a possible D gene (6 bases). The CDR3 runs 15 residues. Trimming pared 0 bases from V and 0 bases from J, leaving 6 bases between. Germline V gene lookup returns CDR1 MRHNA and CDR2 SNTAGT. CDR3 in DNA: TGTGCCAGCAGTGACTCTAGCGGCTCCTACAATGAGCAGTTCTTC. This translates into CASSDSSGSYNEQFF.

There are a few counts of this clonotype. The gene calls are TRBV11-2 and TRBJ2-4; 8 bases are shared with TRBD2. Unmatched junction bases numbered 5, after V lost 2 bases and J lost 2 bases. CDR1 SGHAT and CDR2 FQNNGV come from the germline V gene. The CDR3 covers 16 residues. CDR3: CASSLLVAGSKNIQYF. The CDR3 DNA follows: TGTGCCAGCAGCTTATTAGTAGCGGGATCCAAAAACATTCAGTACTTC.

This clonotype appeared many times. J is TRBJ2-3 and V is TRBV5-4; TRBD2 matches at 7 bases. CDR3 size: 16 residues. The germline V gene encodes CDR1 SGHNT and CDR2 YYREEE (reference sequence). Losses at the gene ends were 0 bases for V and 5 bases for J; bases not matched to a gene: 9. The CDR3 sequence: CASSLEGTKRIDTQYF. The CDR3 region has the DNA TGTGCCAGCAGCTTGGAGGGGACTAAGCGGATAGATACGCAGTATTTT.

This clonotype was recorded at least ten times. This rearrangement joins TRBV7-9 to TRBJ1-3; D not resolved. CDR3 length equals 10 residues. The V gene lost 10 bases and the J gene lost 4 bases, with 5 bases spanning the gap. CDR1 and CDR2 (germline): SEHNR, FQNEAQ (reference sequence). CDR3 amino acids: CAIGGNTIYF. As DNA, the CDR3 is TGTGCCATCGGGGGAAACACCATATATTTT.

This clonotype came up once. V usage is TRBV6-5 and J usage is TRBJ1-6; D remains ambiguous. This CDR3 is built from 18 residues. The V end was cut by 2 bases, the J end by 2 bases, with 16 bases between. Per germline, CDR1 MNHEY and CDR2 SVGAGI. DNA for the CDR3: TGTGCCAGCAGTTACGATGGGCCCCCAGCGGCCTATAATTCACCCCTCCACTTT. Protein sequence: CASSYDGPPAAYNSPLHF.

This clonotype was detected ten times or more. The V and J genes are TRBV28 and TRBJ1-1; no definite D call. Between the trimmed V and J ends, which lost 1 base and 1 base, there was a span of 7 bases. CDR1 is MDHEN, CDR2 SYDVKM, per germline. This CDR3 spans 14 amino acids. CDR3 DNA sequence: TGTGCCAGCAGTTTATCATACAGGAACACTGAAGCTTTCTTT. Protein sequence: CASSLSYRNTEAFF. Based on the CDR3 plus reference TRBV28 and TRBJ1-1, the full variable domain is DVKVTQSSRYLVKRTGEKVFLECVQDMDHENMFWYRQDPGLGLRLIYFSYDVKMKEKGDIPEGYSVSREKKERFSLILESASTNQTSMYLCASSLSYRNTEAFFGQGTRLTVV.

This clonotype was observed a handful of times. The rearrangement joins TRBV20-1 to TRBJ1-4; a possible D gene is TRBD1 (5 bases). Germline-derived CDR1 and CDR2 are DFQATT and SNEGSKA (reference sequence). The V end lost 4 bases, the J end lost 3 bases, and 12 bases lay between the germline ends. The CDR3 loop spans 14 amino acids. In DNA form, the CDR3 reads TGCAGTGCTATTAGGGGAGCGGCTAATGAAAAACTGTTTTTT. It codes for CSAIRGAANEKLFF.

This clonotype came up a few times. J is TRBJ1-1 and V is TRBV20-1; no reliable D call. V was pared by 0 bases and J by 0 bases, with 5 bases between. The CDR3 runs to 13 residues. CDR1 is DFQATT and CDR2 is SNEGSKA in the germline V gene (reference sequence). Here the CDR3 reads CSARELMNTEAFF. Here the CDR3 DNA reads TGCAGTGCTAGAGAGTTAATGAACACTGAAGCTTTCTTT.

The chain employs TRBV19 and TRBJ1-1; TRBD1 might be the D (5 bases). Germline values: CDR1 LNHDA, CDR2 SQIVND (reference sequence). The length of the CDR3 is 14 residues. The V end lost 2 bases, the J end lost 1 base, and 8 bases lay between the germline ends. Here the CDR3 DNA reads TGTGCCAGTAGTATAACCGGGGCGAACACTGAAGCTTTCTTT. Translating it yields CASSITGANTEAFF.

This clonotype was detected only a few times. This chain uses TRBV7-2 with TRBJ2-7; D unresolved. Germline V gene data show CDR1 as SGHTA and CDR2 as FQGNSA. Between the trimmed V and J ends, which lost 2 bases and 4 bases, there was a span of 3 bases. The CDR3 totals 11 residues. CDR3 bases: TGTGCCAGCAGCTTATTTTACGAGCAGTACTTC. This gives the protein CASSLFYEQYF.

The V gene is TRBV24-1, the J gene TRBJ2-1; TRBD2 aligns across 14 bases. In germline, CDR1 is KGHDR, CDR2 SFDVKD. CDR3 size: 19 residues. The junction had 9 bases not matched to a gene; V was cut back by 0 bases and J by 6 bases. CDR3 region: CATSDLPRTSGRPRNEQFF. Here the CDR3 DNA reads TGTGCCACCAGTGATTTGCCCCGGACTAGCGGGAGGCCTCGCAATGAGCAGTTCTTC.

The rearrangement joins TRBV4-1 to TRBJ1-1; D is unclear. This CDR3 is 13 amino acids long. V was clipped by 4 bases and J by 1 base, with 7 bases between them. The germline V gene has CDR1 MGHRA and CDR2 YSYEKL. DNA for the CDR3: TGCGCCAGCAGCCCTATCAGGAACACTGAAGCTTTCTTT. Its translation: CASSPIRNTEAFF.

This clonotype was observed a few times. The V and J genes are TRBV21-1 and TRBJ2-1; the table's TRBD2 call for D was not verified on the DNA. TRBV21-1 is deemed a pseudogene. The CDR3 contains 13 residues. As DNA, the CDR3 is TGTGCCAGCACCCCAGGGGAGGGACATGAGCAGTTCTTC. It encodes CASTPGEGHEQFF.

This clonotype is labeled as medium-sized (0.01 to 0.1%). The rearrangement links TRBV20-1 to TRBJ1-1; 9 bases match TRBD1. Germline V gene sequence: CDR1 DFQATT, CDR2 SNEGSKA (reference sequence). CDR3 length: 13 residues. J lost 1 base, V lost 6 bases, and 3 bases had no gene match. CDR3 loop: CSAQTGGNTEAFF. DNA for the CDR3: TGCAGTGCACAGACAGGGGGGAACACTGAAGCTTTCTTT.

The chain recombines TRBV28 with TRBJ2-7, with D unclear. The ends were cut back, 4 bases at V and 5 bases at J, with 9 bases in the middle. Germline CDR1 MDHEN, CDR2 SYDVKM. The CDR3 covers 12 residues. The CDR3 DNA reads as TGTGCCAGCAGTTCTCCCGGCGACGAGCAGTACTTC. This gives the protein CASSSPGDEQYF.

This clonotype showed up just a few times. The gene calls are TRBV20-1 and TRBJ2-5; 10 nucleotides agree with TRBD1. V dropped 3 bases and J dropped 3; count of bases not matched to a gene: 4. The CDR3 covers 14 residues. From germline, CDR1 is DFQATT and CDR2 SNEGSKA (reference sequence). This chain's CDR3 is CSASLTGGEETQYF. CDR3 DNA sequence: TGCAGTGCTAGCCTGACAGGGGGCGAAGAGACCCAGTACTTC.

This clonotype was counted between two and nine times. The V and J genes are TRBV2 and TRBJ2-1; unclear D gene. Per germline, CDR1 SNHLY and CDR2 FYNNEI. The ends were cut back, 4 bases at V and 6 bases at J, with 4 bases in the middle. The CDR3 is made up of 11 amino acids. The CDR3 sequence is CASSVSNEQFF. Written as DNA, the CDR3 is TGTGCCAGCAGTGTCTCCAATGAGCAGTTCTTC.

This clonotype came up many times. The chain combines TRBV12-3 or TRBV12-4 with TRBJ1-6; 7 bases are shared with TRBD1. This CDR3 is built from 15 residues. The junction had 9 bases not matched to a gene; V was cut back by 7 bases and J by 6 bases. CDR3 in amino acids: CASTLGTGVNSPLHF. DNA of the CDR3: TGTGCCAGCACTCTCGGTACAGGGGTTAATTCACCCCTCCACTTT.

This clonotype has a count of ten or more. The V and J genes are TRBV29-1 and TRBJ1-5, with 7 bases identical to TRBD1. The CDR3 consists of 14 residues. Germline trimming cut 4 bases from V and 6 bases from J; bases unmatched to any gene: 9. Germline assignment: CDR1 SQVTM and CDR2 ANQGSEA. CDR3 nucleotide sequence: TGCAGCGTTGTTGAGCAGGGGGACCGTCAGCCCCAGCATTTT. It codes for CSVVEQGDRQPQHF.

This clonotype occurred many times. The genes are TRBV6-5 and TRBJ1-5; 8 bases align to TRBD1. The V and J ends lost 4 bases and 6 bases, in that order; junction bases with no gene match: 5. Germline assignment: CDR1 MNHEY and CDR2 SVGAGI. This CDR3 is 14 amino acids long. The CDR3 DNA is TGTGCCAGCAGTTTCGACAGGGGAAGTCAGCCCCAGCATTTT. Its translation is CASSFDRGSQPQHF.

This clonotype was observed a few times. CDR3 amino acids: CASSLDPRGPITGELFF. In nucleotides, the CDR3 is TGTGCCAGCAGCTTAGACCCCCGGGGGCCGATCACCGGGGAGCTGTTTTTT. The chain is built from TRBV11-2 and TRBJ2-2; D may be TRBD1 or TRBD2 (6 bases each). The germline gives CDR1 SGHAT, CDR2 FQNNGV. Deletions cut 0 bases from V and 4 bases from J, with 15 bases between. The CDR3 extends over 17 amino acids.

A few counts support this clonotype. Written as DNA, the CDR3 is TGTGCCAGCATGGGGGACACCGGGGAGCTGTTTTTT. Amino acid sequence: CASMGDTGELFF. The chain uses TRBV6-5 and TRBJ2-2, with D perhaps assigned TRBD1 or TRBD2 (5 bases each). The CDR3 is 12 residues long. CDR1 and CDR2 from the germline V gene are MNHEY and SVGAGI. Trimming pared 7 bases from V and 3 bases from J, leaving 6 bases between.

This clonotype was seen a handful of times. The CDR3 nucleotides are TGTGCCAGCAGTTACTCGGACAGGGGCACAGATACGCAGTATTTT. Protein: CASSYSDRGTDTQYF. V is TRBV6-5 and J is TRBJ2-3; 8 nucleotides match TRBD1. CDR3 length: 15 amino acids. The germline V gene encodes CDR1 MNHEY and CDR2 SVGAGI. J lost 1 base, V lost 0 bases, and 0 bases had no gene match.

In this sample, this clonotype turned up a few times. The CDR3 DNA follows: TGTGCCAGCAGTGGGACAGGGATCTCCTACGAGCAGTACTTC. Encoded protein: CASSGTGISYEQYF. The chain combines TRBV27 with TRBJ2-7; 9 positions match TRBD1. The CDR3 spans 14 residues. In germline, CDR1 is MNHEY, CDR2 SMNVEV (reference sequence). Trimming cost V 5 bases and J 0 bases; bases outside gene matches: 2.

Ten or more counts support this clonotype. The rearrangement uses TRBV7-2 and TRBJ2-5; weak D call: TRBD2 (5 bases). Germline V CDR1 and CDR2: SGHTA, FQGNSA. V was trimmed by 5 bases and J by 4 bases, leaving 11 bases between them. The CDR3 loop spans 13 amino acids. This chain's CDR3 is CASSLTSLETQYF. The DNA of the CDR3 is TGTGCCAGCAGCCTAACTAGTCTAGAGACCCAGTACTTC.

The chain links TRBV29-1 to TRBJ1-1; no firm D call. Trimming stripped 3 bases from V and 1 base from J, with 9 bases between. Germline lookup yields CDR1 SQVTM and CDR2 ANQGSEA. The CDR3 is made up of 13 amino acids. DNA of the CDR3: TGCAGCGTTGAGGTCTCCTGGAACACTGAAGCTTTCTTT. Translated: CSVEVSWNTEAFF. The full variable domain, completed using reference TRBV29-1 and TRBJ1-1, is SAVISQKPSRDICQRGTSLTIQCQVDSQVTMMFWYRQQPGQSLTLIATANQGSEATYESGFVIDKFPISRPNLTFSTLTVSNMSPEDSSIYLCSVEVSWNTEAFFGQGTRLTVV.

This clonotype showed up just a few times. V and J are TRBV9 and TRBJ1-2; TRBD1 agrees at 8 bases. Germline V CDR1 and CDR2: SGDLS, YYNGEE. This CDR3 contains 16 residues. V gave up 0 bases and J gave up 4 bases; unmatched junction bases: 8. In nucleotides, the CDR3 is TGTGCCAGCAGCGTAGGGGGGACAGGAGACTTCTATGGCTACACCTTC. Protein: CASSVGGTGDFYGYTF.

This clonotype was observed a handful of times. The chain is built from TRBV12-3 or TRBV12-4 and TRBJ2-3, with D uncertain. This CDR3 spans 13 amino acids. The V gene lost 6 bases and the J gene lost 7 bases, with 14 bases spanning the gap. The CDR3 region has the DNA TGTGCCAGCAGCCCCGTCGAGCACTATACGCAGTATTTT. Translating it yields CASSPVEHYTQYF.

In this sample, this clonotype turned up a few times. This chain connects TRBV25-1 to TRBJ1-1, with a weak D call TRBD1 (6 bases). Germline values: CDR1 MGHDK, CDR2 SYGVNS. The V end lost 1 base, the J end lost 7 bases, and 10 bases lay between the germline ends. The CDR3 totals 13 residues. CDR3 sequence (DNA): TGTGCCAGCAGTGAATTTACAGGGATTGAAGCTTTCTTT. This codes for CASSEFTGIEAFF.

This chain joins TRBV20-1 and TRBJ1-5, with 7 bases matching TRBD1. Trimming removed 2 bases from V and 7 bases from J; junction bases left unmatched: 5. Germline CDR1 DFQATT, CDR2 SNEGSKA (reference sequence). There are 13 residues in the CDR3. The CDR3 loop is CSARRTGDQPQHF. The CDR3 bases are TGCAGTGCTAGACGAACAGGGGACCAGCCCCAGCATTTT.